The 2 T cell receptor beta chains presented below share a single source sample, sequenced in a study of T cells in Graves' hyperthyroidism and ophthalmopathy. TCR beta CDR3 region amplification was performed from RNA transcripts. The study used the HTBI primer set for a first-round RT-PCR of the TCR CDR3. One entry per CDR3 protein results from TCRdb running MiXCR on the multiplex PCR reads. The sample lists roughly 350,000 distinct CDR3 sequences, roughly 15% seen once, with 15% to 20% in the top ten. The specimen was blood. These receptors were obtained from a woman in her 30s with Graves' ophthalmopathy.

This clonotype was seen at least ten times. The V call is TRBV6-1, the J call TRBJ1-1; D gene uncertain. With 5 bases removed from V and 2 bases from J, the gap between germline ends came to 9 bases. The CDR3 runs to 13 residues. The germline V gene has CDR1 MNHNS and CDR2 SASEGT. As DNA, the CDR3 is TGTGCCAGCAGTTATGGGTACAACACTGAAGCTTTCTTT. Encoded protein: CASSYGYNTEAFF.

The rearrangement uses TRBV6-2 or TRBV6-3 and TRBJ2-7; no clear D gene. Germline V gene sequence: CDR1 MNHEY, CDR2 SVGEGT. The V gene lost 8 bases and the J gene lost 0 bases, with 8 bases spanning the gap. The CDR3 is 12 amino acids. In nucleotides, the CDR3 is TGTGCCAGCGGTTCGCACTCCTACGAGCAGTACTTC. It is translated as CASGSHSYEQYF.